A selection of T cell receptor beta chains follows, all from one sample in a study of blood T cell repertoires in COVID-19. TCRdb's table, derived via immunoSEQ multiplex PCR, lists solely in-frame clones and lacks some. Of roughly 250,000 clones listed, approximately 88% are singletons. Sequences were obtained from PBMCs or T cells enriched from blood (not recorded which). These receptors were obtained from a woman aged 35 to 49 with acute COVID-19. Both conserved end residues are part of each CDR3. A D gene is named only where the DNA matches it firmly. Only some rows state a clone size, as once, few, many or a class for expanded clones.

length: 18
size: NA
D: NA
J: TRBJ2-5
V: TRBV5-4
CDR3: CASSGNNEGLYTSETQYF
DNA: TGTGCCAGCAGCGGGAATAATGAGGGTTTGTATACTAGTGAGACCCAGTACTTC

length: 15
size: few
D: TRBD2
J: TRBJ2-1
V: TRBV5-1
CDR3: CASSLGTSGQGEQFF
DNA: TGCGCCAGCAGCCTAGGGACTAGCGGTCAGGGTGAGCAGTTCTTC

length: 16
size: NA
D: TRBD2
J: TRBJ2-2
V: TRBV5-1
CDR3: CASSWGLASGTGELFF
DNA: TGCGCCAGCAGCTGGGGACTAGCGAGTGGGACCGGGGAGCTGTTTTTT

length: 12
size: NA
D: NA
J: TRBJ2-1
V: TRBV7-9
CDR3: CASSYSGNEQFF
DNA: TGTGCCAGCAGCTATAGCGGCAATGAGCAGTTCTTC

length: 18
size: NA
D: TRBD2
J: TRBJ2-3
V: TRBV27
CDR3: CASSLSRGGATRTDTQYF
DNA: TGTGCCAGCAGTTTATCCCGGGGGGGAGCGACCCGCACAGATACGCAGTATTTT

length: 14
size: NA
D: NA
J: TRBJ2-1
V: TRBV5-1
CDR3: CASSLGGDTLEQFF
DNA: TGCGCCAGCAGCTTGGGAGGGGACACGCTTGAGCAGTTCTTC

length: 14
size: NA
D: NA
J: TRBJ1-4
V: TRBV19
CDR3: CASSVTGGNEKLFF
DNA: TGTGCCAGTAGTGTGACAGGTGGAAATGAAAAACTGTTTTTT

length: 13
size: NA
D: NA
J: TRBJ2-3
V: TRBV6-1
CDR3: CASSEERADTQYF
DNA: TGTGCCAGCAGTGAAGAGAGAGCAGATACGCAGTATTTT

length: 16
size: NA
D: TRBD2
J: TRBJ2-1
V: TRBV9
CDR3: CASSALAGGPGGEQFF
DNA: TGTGCCAGCAGCGCACTAGCGGGAGGGCCCGGAGGGGAGCAGTTCTTC

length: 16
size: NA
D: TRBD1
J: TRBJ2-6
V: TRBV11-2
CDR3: CASSSTGGFGANVLTF
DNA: TGTGCCAGCAGCTCGACAGGGGGTTTTGGGGCCAACGTCCTGACTTTC

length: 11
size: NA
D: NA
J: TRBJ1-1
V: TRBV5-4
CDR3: CASSLSAELLF
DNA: TGTGCCAGCAGCTTGTCCGCGGAGTTATTATTT

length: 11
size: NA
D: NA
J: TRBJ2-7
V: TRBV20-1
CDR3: CSAQDFYEQYF
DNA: TGCAGTGCTCAGGACTTCTACGAGCAGTACTTC

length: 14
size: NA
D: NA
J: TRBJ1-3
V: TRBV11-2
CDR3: CASSFREGGNTIYF
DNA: TGTGCCAGCAGCTTCCGAGAGGGTGGAAACACCATATATTTT

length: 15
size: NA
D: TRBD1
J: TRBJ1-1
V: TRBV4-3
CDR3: CASSPVNQGGTEAFF
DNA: TGCGCCAGCAGCCCCGTGAATCAGGGGGGTACTGAAGCTTTCTTT

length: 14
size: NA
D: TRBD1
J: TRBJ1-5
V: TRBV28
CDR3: CASRTDRVYQPQHF
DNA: TGTGCCAGCAGAACCGACAGGGTTTATCAGCCCCAGCATTTT

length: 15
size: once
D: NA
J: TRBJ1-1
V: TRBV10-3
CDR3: CAIRQQGGWNTEAFF
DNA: TGTGCCATCAGACAACAGGGAGGGTGGAACACTGAAGCTTTCTTT

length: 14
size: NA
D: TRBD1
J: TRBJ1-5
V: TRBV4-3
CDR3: CASSHDRGGQPQHF
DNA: TGCGCCAGCAGCCATGACAGGGGAGGTCAGCCCCAGCATTTT

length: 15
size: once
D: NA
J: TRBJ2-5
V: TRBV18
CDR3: CASSYPTSGQETQYF
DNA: TGTGCCAGCTCATACCCAACTAGTGGGCAAGAGACCCAGTACTTC

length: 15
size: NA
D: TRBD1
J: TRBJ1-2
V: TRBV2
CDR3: CASSEIPGGASGYTF
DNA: TGTGCCAGCAGTGAAATTCCAGGGGGCGCGAGTGGCTACACCTTC

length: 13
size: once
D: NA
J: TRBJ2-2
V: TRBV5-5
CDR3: CASSFGGTGELFF
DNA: TGTGCCAGCAGCTTCGGAGGGACCGGGGAGCTGTTTTTT

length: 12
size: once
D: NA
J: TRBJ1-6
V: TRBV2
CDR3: CASNGLYSPLHF
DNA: TGTGCCAGCAACGGGTTATATTCACCCCTCCACTTT

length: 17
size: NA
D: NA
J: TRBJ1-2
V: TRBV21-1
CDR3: CASSKKLGPGGDYGYTF
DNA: TGTGCCAGCAGCAAAAAATTGGGCCCGGGAGGCGACTATGGCTACACCTTC

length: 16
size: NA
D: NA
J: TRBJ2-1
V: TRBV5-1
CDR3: CASSLAQASAYNEQFF
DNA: TGCGCCAGCAGCTTGGCCCAAGCTAGCGCATACAATGAGCAGTTCTTC

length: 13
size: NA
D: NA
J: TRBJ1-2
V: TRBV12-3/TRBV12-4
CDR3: CASSFTVRYGYTF
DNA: TGTGCCAGCAGTTTTACGGTTCGCTATGGCTACACCTTC

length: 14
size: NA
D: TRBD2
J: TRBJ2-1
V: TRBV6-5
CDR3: CASSVLAGGNEQFF
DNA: TGTGCCAGCAGCGTCCTAGCGGGAGGCAATGAGCAGTTCTTC

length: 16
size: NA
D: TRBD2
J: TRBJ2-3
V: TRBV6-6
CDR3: CASSPGPGLATDTQYF
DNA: TGTGCCAGCAGCCCTGGTCCGGGACTAGCCACAGATACGCAGTATTTT